What follows are 15 T cell receptor beta chains derived from one specimen sequenced in a study of immune evolution from preneoplasia to lung adenocarcinoma. Here immunoSEQ multiplex PCR was the method, and the copy in TCRdb shows in-frame clones only, minus some. The repertoire consists of about 5,000 clones, with more than 65% occurring once and the leading ten covering 11%. The sequenced material came from FFPE minimally invasive lung adenocarcinoma tissue. Source of these receptors: a person aged 70 to 85 with lung adenocarcinoma.

The rearrangement uses TRBV15 and TRBJ2-1, with a tentative D call TRBD2 (5 bases). The V gene's germline CDR1 is LNHNV and CDR2 YYDKDF (reference sequence). The CDR3 covers 12 residues. V was cut by 3 bases and J by 10 bases, with 10 bases left in between. CDR3 in amino acids: CATSRGEREQFF. In nucleotides, the CDR3 is TGTGCCACCAGCAGGGGCGAGCGGGAGCAGTTCTTC.

CDR3 sequence: CATSYGDSGYGYTF. Written as DNA, the CDR3 is TGTGCCACCTCGTATGGTGATTCGGGCTATGGCTACACCTTC. The chain employs TRBV28 and TRBJ1-2; D is uncertain. The CDR3 has 14 residues. Germline V gene sequence: CDR1 MDHEN, CDR2 SYDVKM. Deletions cut 10 bases from V and 4 bases from J, with 19 bases between.

V usage is TRBV29-1 and J usage is TRBJ1-1; 7 nucleotides agree with TRBD1. J gave up 0 bases and V 4 bases, and 5 bases lay outside the gene matches. The CDR3 spans 14 residues. CDR1 SQVTM and CDR2 ANQGSEA come from the germline V gene. The CDR3: CSVVRQGMNTEAFF. The CDR3 nucleotides are TGCAGCGTTGTTAGACAGGGCATGAACACTGAAGCTTTCTTT.

This clone turned up a few times. The gene calls are TRBV18 and TRBJ2-3; the match to TRBD2 covers 8 bases. The CDR3 runs to 15 residues. Germline loops: CDR1 KGHSH, CDR2 LQKENI. With 5 bases clipped from V and 1 base from J, the junction kept 5 bases outside the gene matches. This chain's CDR3 is CASSRTSIGTDTQYF. CDR3 DNA: TGTGCCAGCTCAAGGACTAGCATAGGCACAGATACGCAGTATTTT.

The chain has TRBV2 and TRBJ2-2, with D possibly matching TRBD1 (6 bases). V was trimmed by 6 bases and J by 7 bases, leaving 18 bases between them. Germline assignment: CDR1 SNHLY and CDR2 FYNNEI. The length of the CDR3 is 15 residues. The CDR3 protein is CASRGMGAARGELFF. The CDR3 nucleotides read TGTGCCAGCAGGGGGATGGGGGCCGCCCGCGGGGAGCTGTTTTTT.

This clone was detected only a few times. The chain carries TRBV6-5 and TRBJ1-5; D unclear. The V gene's germline CDR1 is MNHEY and CDR2 SVGAGI. The CDR3 length is 12 residues. V lost 5 bases and J lost 6, with 8 bases in between. In DNA, the CDR3 is TGTGCCAGCAGTCCAGGAGGTCAGCCCCAGCATTTT. Translation: CASSPGGQPQHF.

This chain connects TRBV4-1 to TRBJ1-4, with TRBD1 matching 11 bases. The ends lost 0 bases at V and 7 bases at J; junction bases unmatched: 7. Germline V CDR1 and CDR2: MGHRA, YSYEKL. The CDR3 spans 17 residues. CDR3 residues: CASSQDRDRGTVEKLFF. The CDR3 DNA sequence: TGCGCCAGCAGCCAAGACCGGGACAGGGGGACGGTTGAAAAACTGTTTTTT.

The chain recombines TRBV4-2 with TRBJ2-3; 7 positions agree with TRBD2. This CDR3 has 16 amino acids. CDR1 and CDR2 (germline): LGHNA, YNFKEQ. Unmatched junction bases numbered 7, after V lost 0 bases and J lost 4 bases. The CDR3 DNA follows: TGTGCCAGCAGCCAAGAGGGCGGGAGCCCCCCAGATACGCAGTATTTT. Its protein product is CASSQEGGSPPDTQYF.

The V call is TRBV5-1, the J call TRBJ2-5; D is ambiguous. CDR3 size: 11 residues. Germline V gene sequence: CDR1 SGHRS, CDR2 YFSETQ. V was pared by 5 bases and J by 1 base, with 3 bases between. CDR3 protein: CASSFQETQYF. CDR3 sequence (DNA): TGCGCCAGCAGTTTCCAAGAGACCCAGTACTTC.

The rearrangement joins TRBV11-3 to TRBJ2-7, with TRBD1 matching over 7 bases. The V and J ends lost 3 bases and 6 bases, in that order; junction bases with no gene match: 5. This CDR3 region has 13 residues. Germline CDR1 is SGHNT and CDR2 is YENEEA. Here the CDR3 reads CASSLRTGGEQYF. The DNA for the CDR3 is TGTGCCAGCAGCTTGAGGACAGGTGGCGAGCAGTACTTC.

The chain carries TRBV11-3 and TRBJ2-2, with D possibly being TRBD1 (6 bases). The CDR3 contains 17 residues. Germline loops: CDR1 SGHNT, CDR2 YENEEA. V was clipped by 1 base and J by 1 base, with 13 bases between them. In DNA form, the CDR3 reads TGTGCCAGCAGCTTAGGATTTGAGACAGGGAACACCGGGGAGCTGTTTTTT. Residues: CASSLGFETGNTGELFF.

CDR3 bases: TGCGCCAGCAGTTCAACGCCGGGGGCAGAGACCCAGTACTTC. Amino acids: CASSSTPGAETQYF. V gene TRBV5-1 combines with J gene TRBJ2-5, with D perhaps matching TRBD1 or TRBD2 (6 bases each). CDR3 length: 14 residues. V shed 5 bases and J shed 4 bases, with 15 bases lying between them. Germline V gives CDR1 SGHRS, CDR2 YFSETQ.

V and J are TRBV30 and TRBJ1-5; tentative D call: TRBD1 (6 bases). V was shortened by 1 base and J by 5 bases, with 12 bases between the two germline ends. This CDR3 region has 14 residues. Germline CDR1 reads GTSNPN; CDR2 reads SVGIG (reference sequence). CDR3 sequence (DNA): TGTGCCTGGAGTGGGTTACAGGGATATCAGCCCCAGCATTTT. Its protein product is CAWSGLQGYQPQHF.

The V and J genes are TRBV4-1 and TRBJ2-2, with 12 bases fitting TRBD1. Germline assignment: CDR1 MGHRA and CDR2 YSYEKL. Losses at the gene ends were 4 bases for V and 8 bases for J; bases not matched to a gene: 11. The CDR3 spans 17 residues. CDR3 protein: CASSRLHPGQGAGELFF. CDR3 coding DNA: TGCGCCAGCAGCCGACTTCATCCGGGACAGGGGGCTGGGGAGCTGTTTTTT.

The sample holds a few counts of this clone. The chain combines TRBV4-1 with TRBJ1-5; no firm D call. The CDR3 has 16 amino acids. V was shortened by 0 bases and J by 0 bases, with 9 bases between the two germline ends. From germline, CDR1 is MGHRA and CDR2 YSYEKL. The CDR3 sequence: CASSQDPGYSNQPQHF. As DNA, the CDR3 is TGCGCCAGCAGCCAAGATCCGGGTTATAGCAATCAGCCCCAGCATTTT.